Listed below are T cell receptor beta chains from one sample, sequenced in a study of blood T cells in healthy people across ages. In TCRdb, the 5' RACE reads were re-called with MiXCR into one record per CDR3 protein. The table has roughly 730,000 distinct CDR3 sequences, about 56% seen once. Sequenced material: blood. The origin of the receptors is a middle-aged man in good health. Each CDR3 is given with its conserved first and last residue. D genes are given only for firm matches. Size is stated for part of the rows, as once, few or many counts, or as a class when the clone is expanded.

cdr3_aa | cdr3_nt | j_call | d_call | v_call | clone_size
CASSLQGGSQETQYF | TGTGCCAGCAGCTTACAGGGGGGCAGCCAAGAGACCCAGTACTTC | TRBJ2-5 | NA | TRBV7-9 | NA
CSARDRLAFRVLAKNIQYF | TGCAGTGCTAGAGATAGGCTAGCTTTCCGCGTCCTGGCCAAAAACATTCAGTACTTC | TRBJ2-4 | NA | TRBV20-1 | few
CASSYSGGTFGEQYF | TGTGCCAGCAGTTACTCTGGCGGGACTTTCGGTGAGCAGTACTTC | TRBJ2-7 | NA | TRBV6-2/TRBV6-3 | NA
CASSLYHTSSYNEQFF | TGTGCCAGCAGCCTTTATCACACCTCCTCCTACAATGAGCAGTTCTTC | TRBJ2-1 | NA | TRBV11-3 | NA
CSAQAGKNEQFF | TGCAGTGCCCAAGCGGGTAAAAATGAGCAGTTCTTC | TRBJ2-1 | NA | TRBV20-1 | NA
CASSARIQSNGYTF | TGTGCCAGCAGCGCTCGGATCCAGAGTAATGGCTACACCTTC | TRBJ1-2 | NA | TRBV9 | once
CSAQGGGETDTQYF | TGCAGTGCTCAGGGGGGGGGGGAAACAGATACGCAGTATTTT | TRBJ2-3 | NA | TRBV20-1 | few
CASGPRTRSSYEQYF | TGTGCCAGCGGCCCAAGGACCCGTAGCTCCTACGAGCAGTACTTC | TRBJ2-7 | NA | TRBV7-2 | NA
CASSAPGGRLVETQYF | TGTGCCAGCAGCGCCCCGGGCGGGAGATTGGTCGAGACCCAGTACTTC | TRBJ2-5 | TRBD2 | TRBV11-1 | NA
CASSLLDYGTDTQYF | TGTGCCAGCAGCCTTCTGGACTATGGCACAGATACGCAGTATTTT | TRBJ2-3 | NA | TRBV4-2 | NA
CASSTGQGGTYYGYTF | TGTGCCAGCAGCACCGGACAGGGAGGTACATATTATGGCTACACCTTC | TRBJ1-2 | TRBD1 | TRBV6-5 | NA
CASSWQGKETQYF | TGTGCCAGCAGTTGGCAAGGCAAAGAGACCCAGTACTTC | TRBJ2-5 | NA | TRBV6-5 | many
CSASRPGSPYEQYF | TGCAGTGCTAGCCGCCCGGGTTCACCTTACGAGCAGTACTTC | TRBJ2-7 | NA | TRBV20-1 | once
CASSLVLGGSTDTQYF | TGCGCCAGCAGCTTGGTCTTAGGCGGTAGCACAGATACGCAGTATTTT | TRBJ2-3 | NA | TRBV5-1 | NA
CSARGLADTDTQYF | TGCAGTGCTAGGGGACTAGCGGACACAGATACGCAGTATTTT | TRBJ2-3 | TRBD2 | TRBV20-1 | once
CASNTGTSGRNEQFF | TGTGCCAGCAACACCGGGACTAGCGGGAGAAATGAGCAGTTCTTC | TRBJ2-1 | TRBD2 | TRBV12-3/TRBV12-4 | NA
CASGLGAGEGTDTQYF | TGTGCTAGTGGTTTGGGAGCGGGAGAAGGCACAGATACGCAGTATTTT | TRBJ2-3 | TRBD2 | TRBV12-5 | NA
CSAPLEGGGYTF | TGCAGTGCTCCGCTAGAGGGCGGGGGCTACACCTTC | TRBJ1-2 | NA | TRBV20-1 | NA
CASRKDGPDKPQHF | TGTGCCAGCAGAAAGGACGGCCCAGATAAACCCCAGCATTTT | TRBJ1-5 | NA | TRBV6-5 | NA
CSAMRGPTDTQYF | TGCAGTGCTATGAGGGGACCCACAGATACGCAGTATTTT | TRBJ2-3 | NA | TRBV20-1 | NA
CSAPGEAGAEETQYF | TGCAGTGCCCCGGGGGAGGCGGGCGCTGAAGAGACCCAGTACTTC | TRBJ2-5 | NA | TRBV20-1 | NA
CASSQEWRERNEQFF | TGTGCCAGCAGCCAAGAATGGCGGGAGAGGAATGAGCAGTTCTTC | TRBJ2-1 | TRBD2 | TRBV4-2 | NA
CASSVGNAGNQPQHF | TGTGCCAGCAGCGTAGGCAACGCGGGCAATCAGCCCCAGCATTTT | TRBJ1-5 | NA | TRBV9 | few
CASSQDRTVDQPQHF | TGTGCCAGCAGCCAAGATCGGACAGTTGATCAGCCCCAGCATTTT | TRBJ1-5 | NA | TRBV3-1 | NA
CSATGGGLNTGELFF | TGCAGTGCTACGGGGGGGGGCCTGAACACCGGGGAGCTGTTTTTT | TRBJ2-2 | TRBD2 | TRBV20-1 | NA
CASSLWVTSGDNEQFF | TGTGCCAGCAGTTTATGGGTGACTAGCGGCGACAATGAGCAGTTCTTC | TRBJ2-1 | TRBD2 | TRBV28 | NA
CSVKLTSSEQYF | TGCAGCGTGAAGCTTACTTCTTCGGAGCAGTACTTC | TRBJ2-5 | NA | TRBV29-1 | few
CASSRRDPEDYGYTF | TGTGCCAGCAGTCGCCGGGACCCCGAGGACTATGGCTACACCTTC | TRBJ1-2 | NA | TRBV6-5 | few
CASSSDSGTGYEQYF | TGTGCCAGCAGCTCTGATTCCGGGACAGGGTACGAGCAGTACTTC | TRBJ2-7 | TRBD1 | TRBV25-1 | NA
CASSEIHRGVGQPQHF | TGTGCCAGCAGTGAAATCCACAGGGGGGTGGGACAGCCCCAGCATTTT | TRBJ1-5 | TRBD1 | TRBV6-1 | once
CASSLDAYNEQFF | TGTGCCAGCAGCCTGGACGCCTACAATGAGCAGTTCTTC | TRBJ2-1 | NA | TRBV7-2 | NA
CASSWGSGSSGANVLTF | TGTGCCAGCAGTTGGGGTAGCGGAAGCTCTGGGGCCAACGTCCTGACTTTC | TRBJ2-6 | NA | TRBV6-2/TRBV6-3 | few
CASSAGQANDEQYF | TGTGCCAGCAGCGCAGGACAGGCAAACGACGAGCAGTACTTC | TRBJ2-7 | TRBD1 | TRBV9 | NA
CSASGRESSYEQYF | TGCAGTGCTAGCGGCAGGGAGAGCTCCTACGAGCAGTACTTC | TRBJ2-7 | NA | TRBV20-1 | few
CASSFPGGIRETQYF | TGTGCCAGCAGCTTTCCCGGGGGGATCAGGGAGACCCAGTACTTC | TRBJ2-5 | TRBD2 | TRBV7-9 | few
CASQVELAGYNEQFF | TGTGCCAGCCAGGTCGAGCTAGCGGGTTACAATGAGCAGTTCTTC | TRBJ2-1 | TRBD2 | TRBV6-2/TRBV6-3 | many